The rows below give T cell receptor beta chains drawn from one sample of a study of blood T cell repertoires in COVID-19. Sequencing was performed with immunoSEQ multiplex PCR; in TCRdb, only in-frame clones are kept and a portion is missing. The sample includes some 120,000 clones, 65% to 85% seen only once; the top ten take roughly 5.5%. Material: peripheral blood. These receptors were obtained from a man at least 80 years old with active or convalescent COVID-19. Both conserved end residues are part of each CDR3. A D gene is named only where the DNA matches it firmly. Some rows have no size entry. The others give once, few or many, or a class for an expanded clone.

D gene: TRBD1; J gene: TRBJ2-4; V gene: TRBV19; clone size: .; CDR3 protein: CASGQGLIQYF; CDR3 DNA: TGTGCCAGTGGACAGGGGCTCATTCAGTACTTC
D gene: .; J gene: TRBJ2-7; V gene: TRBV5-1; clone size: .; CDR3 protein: CASSFSGTGPYEQYF; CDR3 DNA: TGCGCCAGCAGCTTTAGCGGGACAGGGCCATACGAGCAGTACTTC
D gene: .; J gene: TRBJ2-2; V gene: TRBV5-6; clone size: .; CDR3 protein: CASSLSPENTGELFF; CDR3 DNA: TGTGCCAGCAGCTTGTCGCCAGAGAACACCGGGGAGCTGTTTTTT
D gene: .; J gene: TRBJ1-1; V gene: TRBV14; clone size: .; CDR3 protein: CASSQRGMNTEAFF; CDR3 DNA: TGTGCCAGCAGCCAACGGGGAATGAACACTGAAGCTTTCTTT
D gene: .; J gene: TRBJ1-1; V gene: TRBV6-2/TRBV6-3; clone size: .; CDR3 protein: CASSDGQRAFF; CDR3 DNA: TGTGCCAGCAGCGACGGACAGCGGGCTTTCTTT
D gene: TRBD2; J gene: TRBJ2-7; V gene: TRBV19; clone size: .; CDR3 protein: CASSTFGGTYEQYF; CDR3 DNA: TGTGCCAGTAGTACCTTCGGGGGGACCTACGAGCAGTACTTC
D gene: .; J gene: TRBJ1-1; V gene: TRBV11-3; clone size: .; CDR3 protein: CASSLKGWTEAFF; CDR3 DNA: TGTGCCAGCAGCTTAAAGGGGTGGACTGAAGCTTTCTTT
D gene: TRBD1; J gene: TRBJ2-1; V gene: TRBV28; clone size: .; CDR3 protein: CASSPGQGPTSYNEQFF; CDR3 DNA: TGTGCCAGCAGTCCGGGACAGGGTCCGACCTCCTACAATGAGCAGTTCTTC
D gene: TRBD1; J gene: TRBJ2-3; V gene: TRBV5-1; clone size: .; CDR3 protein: CASGAGTGGPDTQYF; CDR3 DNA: TGCGCCAGCGGCGCCGGGACAGGGGGCCCAGATACGCAGTATTTT
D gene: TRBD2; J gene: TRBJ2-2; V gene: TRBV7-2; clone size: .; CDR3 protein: CASSRDYNTGELFF; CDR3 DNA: TGTGCCAGCAGCCGGGACTATAACACCGGGGAGCTGTTTTTT
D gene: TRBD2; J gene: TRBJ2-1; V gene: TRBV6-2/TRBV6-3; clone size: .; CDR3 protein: CASIPGGSYNEQFF; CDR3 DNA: TGTGCCAGCATCCCGGGGGGCTCCTACAATGAGCAGTTCTTC
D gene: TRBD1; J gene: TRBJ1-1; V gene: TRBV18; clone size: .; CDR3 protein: CASSQDAGGSAAFF; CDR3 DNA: TGTGCCAGCTCCCAGGACGCAGGGGGTAGTGCAGCTTTCTTT
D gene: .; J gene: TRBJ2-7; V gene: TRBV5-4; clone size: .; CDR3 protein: CASRLGGGPLNEQYF; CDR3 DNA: TGTGCCAGCAGATTGGGTGGGGGCCCTCTGAACGAGCAGTACTTC
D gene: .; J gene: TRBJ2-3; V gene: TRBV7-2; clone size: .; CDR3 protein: CASSLNAIDTQYF; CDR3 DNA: TGTGCCAGCAGCTTAAACGCGATAGATACGCAGTATTTT
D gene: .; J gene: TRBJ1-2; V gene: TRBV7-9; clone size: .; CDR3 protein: CASSLAARQANYGYTF; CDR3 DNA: TGTGCCAGCAGCTTAGCAGCCCGACAGGCTAACTATGGCTACACCTTC
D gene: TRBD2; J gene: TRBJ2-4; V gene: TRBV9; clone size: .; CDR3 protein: CASSGPSGGPAKNIQYF; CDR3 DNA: TGTGCCAGCAGCGGACCTAGCGGGGGGCCAGCCAAAAACATTCAGTACTTC
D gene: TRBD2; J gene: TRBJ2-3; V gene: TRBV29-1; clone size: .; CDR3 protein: CSGRGGLSTDTQYF; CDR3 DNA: TGCAGCGGACGGGGGGGTCTTAGCACAGATACGCAGTATTTT
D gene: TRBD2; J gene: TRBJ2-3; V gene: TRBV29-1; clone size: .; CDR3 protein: CSVARGGSQYF; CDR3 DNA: TGCAGCGTTGCACGGGGAGGGTCTCAGTATTTT
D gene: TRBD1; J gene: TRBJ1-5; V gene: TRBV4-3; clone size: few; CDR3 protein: CASSQGLQGQPQHF; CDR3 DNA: TGCGCCAGCAGCCAAGGCTTACAGGGGCAGCCCCAGCATTTT
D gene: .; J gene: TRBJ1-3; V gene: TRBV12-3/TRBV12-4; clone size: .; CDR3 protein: CASQGNGNTIYF; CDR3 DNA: TGTGCCAGCCAGGGAAATGGAAACACCATATATTTT
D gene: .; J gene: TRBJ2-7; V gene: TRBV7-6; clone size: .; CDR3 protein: CASSLMGQGGEQYF; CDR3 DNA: TGTGCCAGCAGCTTAATGGGTCAGGGAGGCGAGCAGTACTTC
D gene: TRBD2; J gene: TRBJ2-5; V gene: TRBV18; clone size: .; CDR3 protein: CASSPAVLAGGLEETQYF; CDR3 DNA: TGTGCCAGCTCACCGGCAGTGCTAGCGGGGGGACTAGAAGAGACCCAGTACTTC
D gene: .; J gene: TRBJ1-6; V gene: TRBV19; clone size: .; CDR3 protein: CASTAKRAGSNSPLHF; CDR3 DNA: TGTGCCAGTACCGCGAAACGGGCAGGGTCAAATTCACCCCTCCACTTT
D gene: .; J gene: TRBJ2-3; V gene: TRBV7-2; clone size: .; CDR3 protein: CASSLQSSGTDTQYF; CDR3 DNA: TGTGCCAGCAGCTTACAGTCTAGCGGCACAGATACGCAGTATTTT
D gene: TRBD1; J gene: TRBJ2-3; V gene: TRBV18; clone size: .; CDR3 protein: CASTDGQATRDTQYF; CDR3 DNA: TGTGCCAGCACCGATGGACAGGCAACGAGGGATACGCAGTATTTT